This TCR beta chain derives from a study of shared clonotypes between healthy human individuals. The assay was immunoSEQ multiplex PCR, and TCRdb's table has in-frame clones only and misses some. There are around 2.3 million clones in the sample; 90% to 96% occur only once, and approximately 0.13% lies in the top ten. In germline, CDR1 is SGHAT, CDR2 FQNNGV. The CDR3 spans 14 residues. V lost 2 bases to trimming and J lost 1 base, with 6 bases between them. Splitting the CD4+ cells yielded a CD45RA+ naive subset and a CD45RA-negative memory subset. Sequencing used naive CD4+ T cells sorted from blood. The subset here: CD45RA+ positively selected. The rearrangement uses TRBV11-2 and TRBJ2-1; D is unresolved. The TCR sequence derives from a man aged 18 to 30 in good health. CDR3 DNA: TGTGCCAGCAGCTTACCATTTTCCTACAATGAGCAGTTCTTC. It translates to CASSLPFSYNEQFF.